The 15 T cell receptor beta chains presented below share a single source sample, sequenced in a study of T cell responses to AZD1222 COVID-19 vaccine. Clones were read by immunoSEQ multiplex PCR, and TCRdb kept only the in-frame ones, dropping some. This table holds approximately 90,000 clones, roughly 90% found once. This specimen consisted of peripheral blood, obtained on day 0 of AZD1222 vaccination. These receptors originate from an adult in good health.

The rearrangement joins TRBV5-1 to TRBJ2-1, with TRBD2 as a possible D gene (7 bases). With 7 bases removed from V and 3 bases from J, the gap between germline ends came to 11 bases. This CDR3 spans 13 amino acids. Germline-derived CDR1 and CDR2 are SGHRS and YFSETQ. The CDR3 coding sequence is TGCGCCAGCCGGGGGGCATTCTACAATGAGCAGTTCTTC. Amino acids: CASRGAFYNEQFF.

The rearrangement links TRBV6-1 to TRBJ2-7; D may be TRBD1 (7 bases). Trimming left V 0 bases short and J 3 bases short, with 12 bases between. Germline V gene data show CDR1 as MNHNS and CDR2 as SASEGT. The CDR3 is 15 residues long. The CDR3 nucleotides read TGTGCCAGCAGTGAAGCGCTTCAGGGGGGCTACGAGCAGTACTTC. It codes for CASSEALQGGYEQYF.

The rearrangement links TRBV5-1 to TRBJ2-7; 11 bases are shared with TRBD1. V dropped 3 bases and J dropped 5; count of bases not matched to a gene: 4. Germline V gene sequence: CDR1 SGHRS, CDR2 YFSETQ. The CDR3 extends over 14 amino acids. CDR3 in amino acids: CASSSGQGADEQYF. The CDR3 DNA is TGCGCCAGCAGCTCTGGACAGGGGGCGGACGAGCAGTACTTC.

CDR3 nucleotides: TGTGCCAGCAGACCTAGCGGGGCCTACGAGCAGTACTTC. It translates to CASRPSGAYEQYF. The chain employs TRBV12-3 or TRBV12-4 and TRBJ2-7; 9 bases map to TRBD2. CDR3 length: 13 amino acids. J gave up 2 bases and V 6 bases, and 2 bases lay outside the gene matches.

The chain links TRBV18 to TRBJ2-3; D not certain. The CDR3 loop spans 13 amino acids. Germline CDR1 KGHSH, CDR2 LQKENI. With 6 bases removed from V and 6 bases from J, the gap between germline ends came to 13 bases. CDR3 amino acids: CASSTRGLDTQYF. CDR3 nucleotide sequence: TGTGCCAGCTCCACCCGCGGCCTGGATACGCAGTATTTT.

The chain recombines TRBV23-1 with TRBJ2-2; D remains unclear. TRBV23-1 is marked as an open reading frame, function uncertain. The CDR3 runs 13 residues. V lost 4 bases to trimming and J lost 1 base, with 4 bases between them. The CDR3: CASSPQNTGELFF. As DNA, the CDR3 is TGCGCCAGCAGTCCCCAGAACACCGGGGAGCTGTTTTTT.

This chain connects TRBV18 to TRBJ2-1; D gene unclear. Germline V gene lookup returns CDR1 KGHSH and CDR2 LQKENI. The V and J ends lost 5 bases and 0 bases respectively, with 20 bases between them. There are 18 residues in the CDR3. The CDR3 region has the DNA TGTGCCAGCTCATCGCCTGCTGAGCTCCTCTACTCCTACAATGAGCAGTTCTTC. Encoded protein: CASSSPAELLYSYNEQFF.

J is TRBJ2-7 and V is TRBV5-1; D is unclear. Trimming pared 4 bases from V and 3 bases from J, leaving 5 bases between. CDR1 and CDR2 (germline): SGHRS, YFSETQ. This CDR3 contains 11 residues. Here the CDR3 reads CASSPLYEQYF. CDR3 nucleotide sequence: TGCGCCAGCAGCCCTCTCTACGAGCAGTACTTC.

This clone was counted once. V is TRBV7-9 and J is TRBJ2-3; D call uncertain. The CDR3 has 10 amino acids. CDR1 and CDR2 (germline): SEHNR, FQNEAQ (reference sequence). The V end lost 5 bases, the J end lost 5 bases, and 2 bases lay between the germline ends. The CDR3 region has the DNA TGTGCCAGCAGCGTAGATACGCAGTATTTT. Amino acid sequence: CASSVDTQYF.

The chain couples TRBV5-4 to TRBJ2-5; 13 bases fit TRBD2. Germline CDR1 SGHNT, CDR2 YYREEE (reference sequence). The CDR3 has 18 amino acids. V gave up 4 bases and J gave up 5 bases; unmatched junction bases: 14. CDR3 nucleotide sequence: TGTGCCAGCAGCCCCGGGACTAGCGGGATTAAAGTCCGGGAGACCCAGTACTTC. This gives the protein CASSPGTSGIKVRETQYF.

V and J are TRBV7-9 and TRBJ2-1; D possibly corresponds to TRBD1 (5 bases). V was cut by 4 bases and J by 8 bases, with 12 bases left in between. Germline V lookup: CDR1 SEHNR, CDR2 FQNEAQ (reference sequence). This CDR3 has 13 residues. CDR3 DNA sequence: TGTGCCAGCAGCTCCCAAGCAGGGTATGAGCAGTTCTTC. The encoded protein is CASSSQAGYEQFF.

The rearrangement uses TRBV27 and TRBJ1-6, with a tentative D call TRBD1 (5 bases). The V end lost 7 bases, the J end lost 10 bases, and 20 bases lay between the germline ends. CDR1 is MNHEY and CDR2 is SMNVEV in the germline V gene (reference sequence). This CDR3 has 15 amino acids. CDR3 DNA sequence: TGTGCCAGCACCCCCGGGCTTACAGGCGCCTCACCCCTCCACTTT. The encoded protein is CASTPGLTGASPLHF.

This chain connects TRBV2 to TRBJ2-1; D might be TRBD1 (6 bases). With 4 bases removed from V and 7 bases from J, the gap between germline ends came to 14 bases. The CDR3 contains 14 residues. CDR1 is SNHLY and CDR2 is FYNNEI in the germline V gene. The CDR3 DNA is TGTGCCAGCAGTGGGAGCGACCAGGGGAATGAGCAGTTCTTC. Translated: CASSGSDQGNEQFF.

V is TRBV2 and J is TRBJ1-1, with D tentatively TRBD1 (5 bases). Germline CDR1 is SNHLY and CDR2 is FYNNEI. The CDR3 totals 12 residues. Trimming took off 4 bases at V and 4 bases at J, with 7 bases between the two ends. CDR3 in amino acids: CASSVRATEAFF. The CDR3 nucleotides read TGTGCCAGCAGTGTCAGGGCCACTGAAGCTTTCTTT.

The chain combines TRBV7-9 with TRBJ1-5; D is uncertain. Trimming cost V 1 base and J 4 bases, with 14 bases left between them. The length of the CDR3 is 16 residues. The germline V gene has CDR1 SEHNR and CDR2 FQNEAQ (reference sequence). CDR3 protein: CASSLEKGARNQPQHF. For the CDR3, the DNA is TGTGCCAGCAGCTTAGAGAAGGGAGCGAGAAATCAGCCCCAGCATTTT.